Shown below are 21 T cell receptor beta chains from a single sample sequenced in a study of shared clonotypes between healthy human individuals. Sequencing was performed with immunoSEQ multiplex PCR; in TCRdb, only in-frame clones are kept and a portion is missing. The sample lists about 500,000 clones, 75% to 80% seen once, with around 12% in the top ten. The sequenced sample was PBMCs. All receptors derive from a woman in her 40s in good health. Some clones in this sample may be carry-over from other donors' samples.

This clone was counted only a few times. The rearrangement uses TRBV4-3 and TRBJ2-7, with a possible D match to TRBD1 (5 bases). Germline V gene data show CDR1 as LGHNA and CDR2 as YSLEER. The CDR3 sequence is 14 residues long. Trimming took 0 bases from V and 1 from J, leaving 7 bases between them. CDR3 in amino acids: CASSQDYRSYEQYF. CDR3 nucleotides: TGCGCCAGCAGCCAAGATTACAGGTCCTACGAGCAGTACTTC.

The genes are TRBV29-1 and TRBJ2-3; D gene uncertain. Per the germline V gene, CDR1 is SQVTM and CDR2 is ANQGSEA. The V and J ends lost 2 bases and 5 bases respectively, with 20 bases between them. The CDR3 consists of 16 residues. The CDR3 bases are TGCAGCGTTGAAACCCTACAGAGCCCCAGTGGAGATACGCAGTATTTT. This codes for CSVETLQSPSGDTQYF.

This chain connects TRBV27 to TRBJ1-2, with D tentatively TRBD1 (5 bases). V was cut by 4 bases and J by 2 bases, with 14 bases left in between. Looked up from germline, CDR1 is MNHEY and CDR2 is SMNVEV (reference sequence). The CDR3 has 15 amino acids. The DNA of the CDR3 is TGTGCCAGCAGTTCCCCGGGACCGATAAACTATGGCTACACCTTC. This codes for CASSSPGPINYGYTF.

This chain uses TRBV7-2 with TRBJ2-7; a possible D gene is TRBD2 (5 bases). Germline-derived CDR1 and CDR2 are SGHTA and FQGNSA. CDR3 length equals 13 residues. V was pared by 0 bases and J by 9 bases, with 12 bases between. Here the CDR3 reads CASSLADGKPQYF. The CDR3 coding sequence is TGTGCCAGCAGCTTAGCTGACGGGAAACCGCAGTACTTC.

As concerns this clone: A far more abundant clone sits one base away, making this likely a read error. J is TRBJ2-7 and V is TRBV4-2, with D maybe TRBD2 (6 bases). Germline lookup yields CDR1 LGHNA and CDR2 YNFKEQ. CDR3 length: 15 residues. Trimming shortened V by 1 base and J by 5 bases, and 15 bases separated the two germline ends. The CDR3 sequence: CASSQGQDYSHEQYF. The CDR3 DNA reads TGTGCCAGCAGCCAAGGTCAGGACTATTCCCACGAGCAGTACTTC.

This clone was seen many times. The V and J genes are TRBV10-1 and TRBJ2-7, with D uncertain. Deletions cut 0 bases from V and 3 bases from J, with 6 bases between. The V gene's germline CDR1 is WNHNN and CDR2 SYGVQD (reference sequence). The CDR3 has 13 amino acids. The CDR3 spells CASSESMSYEQYF. In DNA, the CDR3 is TGCGCCAGCAGTGAGTCGATGAGCTACGAGCAGTACTTC.

The chain links TRBV5-1 to TRBJ2-2, with D perhaps matching TRBD2 (6 bases). V dropped 0 bases and J dropped 1 base, with 22 bases sitting between them. The germline V gene has CDR1 SGHRS and CDR2 YFSETQ. The CDR3 has 20 residues. The CDR3 coding sequence is TGCGCCAGCAGCTTGGGGCCAGGTCTGCGGGGTGCAGGGAACACCGGGGAGCTGTTTTTT. It is translated as CASSLGPGLRGAGNTGELFF.

Remarks on this clone: A read error is the likely source, as a far larger clone sits one nucleotide away. The genes are TRBV4-1 and TRBJ2-4; 7 nucleotides match TRBD2. Germline CDR1 MGHRA, CDR2 YSYEKL. The CDR3 spans 14 residues. The chain's CDR3 is CASSQLGGKNTQYF. The CDR3 DNA is TGCGCCAGCAGCCAACTCGGGGGGAAAAACACTCAGTACTTC.

This clone occurred many times. Other DNA sequences in this sample translate to the same CDR3. The gene calls are TRBV29-1 and TRBJ1-2; 7 positions match TRBD1. Germline CDR1 reads SQVTM; CDR2 reads ANQGSEA. This CDR3 is 12 amino acids long. V shed 7 bases and J 1 base; nucleotides not matched to a gene: 3. CDR3 sequence (DNA): TGCAGCGCTAGGGACAGTAACTATGGCTACACCTTC. It specifies CSARDSNYGYTF.

Concerning this clone: A read error is likely here: a far larger clone is one base away. Other nucleotide sequences from this sample produce the same CDR3. The genes are TRBV29-1 and TRBJ2-3, with 11 positions matching TRBD2. The length of the CDR3 is 14 residues. Germline CDR1 is SQVTM and CDR2 is ANQGSEA. This chain's CDR3 is CSVQTSGSSDTQYF. The CDR3 region has the DNA TGCAGTGTTCAAACTAGCGGGAGCTCAGATACGCAGTATTTT.

In regard to this clone: The same CDR3 is also encoded by other DNA sequences in this sample. V usage is TRBV29-1 and J usage is TRBJ2-5, with TRBD2 identical over 9 bases. CDR3 length: 14 residues. CDR1 and CDR2 from the germline V gene are SQVTM and ANQGSEA. V dropped 5 bases and J dropped 1; count of bases not matched to a gene: 5. The CDR3 bases are TGCAGCGTTTCGACTAGCGGCGCCCAAGAGACCCAGTACTTC. This codes for CSVSTSGAQETQYF.

In its sample, this clone was seen once. The J gene is TRBJ2-1, the V gene TRBV10-3; 12 nucleotides line up with TRBD2. The V gene end was trimmed by 0 bases and the J gene end by 6 bases; junction bases not matched to a gene: 6. This CDR3 is built from 17 residues. Looked up from germline, CDR1 is ENHRY and CDR2 is SYGVKD. CDR3 residues: CAISESIPTSGGNEQFF. In DNA form, the CDR3 reads TGTGCCATCAGTGAGTCGATACCGACTAGCGGGGGCAATGAGCAGTTCTTC.

The rearrangement uses TRBV27 and TRBJ2-1, with 9 bases matching TRBD2. Germline values: CDR1 MNHEY, CDR2 SMNVEV (reference sequence). The J segment lost 8 bases and the V segment lost 8 bases, leaving 7 bases of the junction unmatched. CDR3 length: 13 amino acids. The CDR3 region has the DNA TGTGCCAGCGCTAGCGGGAAGATCGATGAGCAGTTCTTC. It codes for CASASGKIDEQFF.

Regarding this clone: A far larger clone lies a single base away; this is likely a read error. The chain joins TRBV7-3 to TRBJ2-7; D is perhaps TRBD2 (5 bases). Trimming took 2 bases from V and 6 from J, leaving 11 bases between them. The CDR3 covers 13 residues. Germline V CDR1 and CDR2: SGHTA, FQGTGA. CDR3 amino acids: CASSLAARGEQYF. The CDR3 DNA reads as TGTGCCAGCAGCTTAGCGGCACGGGGCGAGCAGTACTTC.

The J gene is TRBJ1-5, the V gene TRBV4-2; D is possibly TRBD1 (5 bases). The CDR3 is 15 amino acids. Trimming stripped 0 bases from V and 6 bases from J, with 12 bases between. Germline V lookup: CDR1 LGHNA, CDR2 YNFKEQ. The DNA for the CDR3 is TGTGCCAGCAGCCAAGAAGGTTCCGGGGCTCAGCCCCAGCATTTT. It specifies CASSQEGSGAQPQHF.

The chain links TRBV28 to TRBJ2-2, with D possibly matching TRBD2 (6 bases). V was trimmed by 6 bases and J by 0 bases, leaving 8 bases between them. The CDR3 loop spans 14 amino acids. CDR1 is MDHEN and CDR2 is SYDVKM in the germline V gene. Here the CDR3 reads CASRGGTNTGELFF. The CDR3 DNA reads TGTGCCAGCAGAGGCGGGACGAACACCGGGGAGCTGTTTTTT.

The table lists this clone with a few counts. This is likely an artifact of a read error, given a far larger clone one base away. The J gene is TRBJ2-7, the V gene TRBV5-1, with a tentative D call TRBD1 (6 bases). The CDR3 loop spans 13 amino acids. The germline V gene encodes CDR1 SGHRS and CDR2 YFSETQ. For the CDR3, the DNA is TGCGCCAGCAGCTCGGACAGTCACTACGAGCGGTACTTC. Its translation: CASSSDSHYERYF. Full variable domain (rest looked up from reference TRBV5-1 and TRBJ2-7): KAGVTQTPRYLIKTRGQQVTLSCSPISGHRSVSWYQQTPGQGLQFLFEYFSETQRNKGNFPGRFSGRQFSNSRSEMNVSTLELGDSALYLCASSSDSHYERYFGPGTRLTVT.

The CDR3 here is CATLRRDTQYF. DNA for the CDR3: TGTGCCACTCTCAGAAGAGATACGCAGTATTTT. The V call is TRBV10-3, the J call TRBJ2-3; no definite D call. Germline CDR1 is ENHRY and CDR2 is SYGVKD. The CDR3 sequence is 11 residues long. V lost 10 bases, J lost 5 bases, and 10 bases lay in between.

This chain links TRBV5-1 with TRBJ2-7; D remains ambiguous. The CDR3 has 14 amino acids. Germline CDR1 reads SGHRS; CDR2 reads YFSETQ. Deletions cut 0 bases from V and 5 bases from J, with 12 bases between. Here the CDR3 DNA reads TGCGCCAGCAGCTTGGTGGGTGCGCGGAACGAGCAGTACTTC. This sequence encodes CASSLVGARNEQYF. Supplemented by reference TRBV5-1 and TRBJ2-7, the full variable domain reads KAGVTQTPRYLIKTRGQQVTLSCSPISGHRSVSWYQQTPGQGLQFLFEYFSETQRNKGNFPGRFSGRQFSNSRSEMNVSTLELGDSALYLCASSLVGARNEQYFGPGTRLTVT.

Remarks on this clone: An end of the junction differs from the germline gene, which may be a read error. The chain carries TRBV23-1 and TRBJ2-2, with D possibly called TRBD1 or TRBD2 (6 bases each). TRBV23-1 is designated an ORF whose function remains uncertain. CDR3 length equals 10 residues. The CDR3 reads CASTGGGAVF. CDR3 nucleotide sequence: TGCGCCAGCACCGGAGGGGGAGCTGTTTTT.

The chain is built from TRBV5-1 and TRBJ2-1; 10 bases agree with TRBD2. With 4 bases clipped from V and 5 bases from J, the junction kept 6 bases outside the gene matches. Germline lookup yields CDR1 SGHRS and CDR2 YFSETQ. The CDR3 covers 15 residues. Here the CDR3 reads CASSPLAGAHNEQFF. CDR3 sequence (DNA): TGCGCCAGCAGCCCGCTAGCGGGAGCTCACAATGAGCAGTTCTTC.